These T cell receptor beta chains were read from a single sample in a study of shared clonotypes between healthy human individuals. Some clones are missing from TCRdb's copy, which holds only in-frame ones; the method was immunoSEQ multiplex PCR. Seen here are approximately 2.1 million clones, approximately 95% observed once, and the top ten hold about 0.39%. The sample consisted of naive CD4+ T cells from PBMCs. Every receptor here comes from a man aged 18-30 years in good health. Some clones in this sample may be carry-over from other donors' samples. Each CDR3 is given with its conserved first and last residue. D genes are given only for firm matches. Clone size appears in some rows only: once, few, many, or a class for an expanded clone.

>TRBJ2-2|TRBD1|once|TRBV27
TGTGCCAGCAGGCTCCGGGACAGGGGGGGTCACGGGGAGCTGTTTTTT
CASRLRDRGGHGELFF
>TRBJ1-5|NA|NA|TRBV2
TGTGCCAGCAGTGGGGAGGTCAATCAGCCCCAGCATTTT
CASSGEVNQPQHF
>TRBJ2-7|NA|NA|TRBV5-1
TGCGCCAGCAGCCGGGGACATGGAAGCTCCTACGAGCAGTACTTC
CASSRGHGSSYEQYF
>TRBJ2-3|NA|NA|TRBV7-3
TGTGCCAGCAGCTCAGTAGCGACCACAGATACGCAGTATTTT
CASSSVATTDTQYF
>TRBJ1-5|NA|NA|TRBV18
TGTGCCAGCACGAGTGCGAGCAATCAGCCCCAGCATTTT
CASTSASNQPQHF
>TRBJ1-5|NA|few|TRBV19
TGTGCCAGTAGTAGCTCCGGGACCCAGCATTTT
CASSSSGTQHF
>TRBJ1-3|NA|NA|TRBV7-9
TGTGCCAGCAGCTTGCAAGGCGCTGGAAACACCATATATTTT
CASSLQGAGNTIYF
>TRBJ2-7|NA|NA|TRBV28
TGTGCCAGCAGTCGGGGCGGCCAAATCTACGAGCAGTACTTC
CASSRGGQIYEQYF
>TRBJ2-5|NA|NA|TRBV11-2
TGTGCCAGCAGCTTCCGGAGGACTTCTCAAGAGACCCAGTACTTC
CASSFRRTSQETQYF
>TRBJ2-6|TRBD1|NA|TRBV13
TGTGCCAGCACCACGGTGGGCAGGGGGCTTTCCTCTGGGGCCAACGTCCTGACTTTC
CASTTVGRGLSSGANVLTF
>TRBJ1-1|NA|NA|TRBV6-1
TGTGCCAGTGGTTTCGGGACCACTGAAGCTTTCTTT
CASGFGTTEAFF
>TRBJ1-1|NA|NA|TRBV6-5
TGTGCCAGCACTCCGGCAGGGCGGAACACTGAAGCTTTCTTT
CASTPAGRNTEAFF
>TRBJ1-2|TRBD1|NA|TRBV5-1
TGCGCCAGCAGCTTGGCTGGGACAGGGGTGGGCTACACCTTC
CASSLAGTGVGYTF
>TRBJ2-1|NA|NA|TRBV5-1
TGCGCCAGCAGGACCACAGGACCCCTTAATGAGCAGTTCTTC
CASRTTGPLNEQFF
>TRBJ2-6|NA|few|TRBV5-1
TGCGCCAGCAGCTTGGCAGGGACTGGGGCCAACGTCCTGACTTTC
CASSLAGTGANVLTF
>TRBJ2-7|TRBD1|NA|TRBV5-4
TGTGCCAGCAGCGCAGTGGGACAGGGGGCTTACGAGCAGTACTTC
CASSAVGQGAYEQYF
>TRBJ2-7|TRBD1|NA|TRBV7-3
TGTGCCAGCAGCCCAACAGGGGATCTAAGCGAGCAGTACTTC
CASSPTGDLSEQYF
>TRBJ2-7|NA|once|TRBV5-6
TGTGCCAGCAGCCCGTTGGAGGGAGCCTTCTACGAGCAGTACTTC
CASSPLEGAFYEQYF
>TRBJ2-5|NA|once|TRBV9
TGTGCCAGCAGCGTAATCCCAGCTACCCAAGAGACCCAGTACTTC
CASSVIPATQETQYF
>TRBJ2-7|TRBD1|NA|TRBV27
TGTGCCAGCAGTAGACAGGGGAAGGGCTACGAGCAGTACTTC
CASSRQGKGYEQYF
>TRBJ1-1|TRBD1|NA|TRBV6-6
TGTGCCAGCAGTTCGCTGACAGGGAATTTAGGTGAAGCTTTCTTT
CASSSLTGNLGEAFF
>TRBJ1-2|TRBD1|once|TRBV28
TGTGCCAGCAGCTTGGCAGGGGGCGTCTATGGCTACACCTTC
CASSLAGGVYGYTF
>TRBJ2-1|NA|NA|TRBV18
TGTGCCAGCTCACCAAGCGGAGCCGGCTACAATGAGCAGTTCTTC
CASSPSGAGYNEQFF
>TRBJ1-3|NA|once|TRBV9
TGTGCCAGCAGCGTGGGGATCTCTGGAAACACCATATATTTT
CASSVGISGNTIYF
>TRBJ2-7|TRBD2|NA|TRBV29-1
TGCAGCGTTGGGACTAGCGGGTACGAGCAGTACTTC
CSVGTSGYEQYF
>TRBJ2-1|TRBD2|NA|TRBV6-1
TGTGCCAGCAGTGAAAGGACTAGCGGGTACTACAATGAGCAGTTCTTC
CASSERTSGYYNEQFF
>TRBJ2-7|TRBD2|NA|TRBV18
TGTGCCAGCTCACTTTCTAGCGGGAGGCCCCTCGAGCAGTACTTC
CASSLSSGRPLEQYF
>TRBJ1-5|TRBD1|NA|TRBV5-1
TGCGCCAGCAGCACCGGACAGGGGGCCCATCAGCCCCAGCATTTT
CASSTGQGAHQPQHF
>TRBJ1-2|NA|NA|TRBV28
TGTGCCAGCAGCCCACCCTGGGGGGGGGCGACTTCCTATGGCTACACCTTC
CASSPPWGGATSYGYTF
>TRBJ2-7|TRBD1|NA|TRBV28
TGTGCCAGCAGTGTTATAGGACAGGGGCCTGCCTACGAGCAGTACTTC
CASSVIGQGPAYEQYF
>TRBJ1-5|NA|NA|TRBV28
TGTGCCAGCAGTACAGGGAGTACGGATCAGCCCCAGCATTTT
CASSTGSTDQPQHF
>TRBJ2-2|NA|NA|TRBV7-6
TGTGCCAGCAGCCCCCGTCGGATGTTGGCGGGCAGGGGAAGTGAGGGGGAGCTGTTTTTT
CASSPRRMLAGRGSEGELFF
>TRBJ1-2|NA|NA|TRBV19
TGTGCCAGTAGCCAGGGGCCTGGCTATGGCTACACCTTC
CASSQGPGYGYTF
>TRBJ2-3|NA|NA|TRBV11-1
TGTGCCAGCAGCTTAGGGAGAAGTTACATTTTTACTAGCACAGATACGCAGTATTTT
CASSLGRSYIFTSTDTQYF
>TRBJ2-2|NA|NA|TRBV5-1
TGCGCCAGCAGCTTGGCCCCGATCGGAAACACCGGGGAGCTGTTTTTT
CASSLAPIGNTGELFF
>TRBJ1-5|NA|few|TRBV27
TGTGCCAGCAGTTCCTCTCAGGCTACGGGCAATCAGCCCCAGCATTTT
CASSSSQATGNQPQHF
>TRBJ1-3|NA|NA|TRBV4-1
TGCGCCAGCAGCCATGCGGGACCGCGGGCTGGAAACACCATATATTTT
CASSHAGPRAGNTIYF
>TRBJ1-4|NA|once|TRBV7-2
TGTGCCAGCAGCTTAGAATTGGGCAGGGTAAATGAAAAACTGTTTTTT
CASSLELGRVNEKLFF
>TRBJ1-2|NA|few|TRBV18
TGTGCCAGCTCACCAGGGTTGCAGAGCTATGGCTACACCTTC
CASSPGLQSYGYTF
>TRBJ2-3|TRBD1|NA|TRBV18
TGTGCCAGCTCACGGGGACAGGGGAGGACAGATACGCAGTATTTT
CASSRGQGRTDTQYF
>TRBJ2-3|TRBD2|NA|TRBV12-5
TGTGCTAGTAGGCCTAGCGGGAGAACAGATACGCAGTATTTT
CASRPSGRTDTQYF
>TRBJ1-5|NA|NA|TRBV6-5
TGTGCCAGCAGTCGCCAGATGGGGTGGGCCCAGCATTTT
CASSRQMGWAQHF
>TRBJ2-1|NA|NA|TRBV28
TGTGCCAGCAGAGACCCTCCGAGACAGGACTACAATGAGCAGTTCTTC
CASRDPPRQDYNEQFF
>TRBJ2-5|NA|NA|TRBV2
TGTGCCAGCAGTGATAGATCAGGGCTAGAGACCCAGTACTTC
CASSDRSGLETQYF
>TRBJ2-3|NA|NA|TRBV7-3
TGTGCCAGCAGCTTAATAGGGTCCAAAGATACGCAGTATTTT
CASSLIGSKDTQYF
>TRBJ2-7|TRBD1|NA|TRBV25-1
TGTGCCAGCAGTGCGAGTTCACCGGGACAGCACTCCTACGAGCAGTACTTC
CASSASSPGQHSYEQYF
>TRBJ2-3|TRBD2|NA|TRBV6-5
TGTGCCAGCAGTGCAATTAAACTAGCGGCAGAGTATTTT
CASSAIKLAAEYF
>TRBJ2-7|NA|once|TRBV18
TGTGCCAGCTCACCCGACACCATGGCCACCTACGAGCAGTACTTC
CASSPDTMATYEQYF
>TRBJ2-5|TRBD2|NA|TRBV10-3
TGTGCCATCAGTGAGTCGGAGATAGCGGGAGAAGAGACCCAGTACTTC
CAISESEIAGEETQYF
>TRBJ2-7|NA|NA|TRBV27
TGTGCCAGCAGTTTATTAACACCCCACGAGCAGTACTTC
CASSLLTPHEQYF
>TRBJ2-1|TRBD2|NA|TRBV10-3
TGTGCCACCTCGGGACTAGCGGGAAACAATGAGCAGTTCTTC
CATSGLAGNNEQFF
>TRBJ2-7|TRBD1|NA|TRBV19
TGTGCCGAAAGGACAGGGCTGTGCGAGCAGTACTTC
CAERTGLCEQYF
>TRBJ2-5|NA|once|TRBV27
TGTGCCAGCAGTCGACGGACAGCCGCCCCCCAAGAGACCCAGTACTTC
CASSRRTAAPQETQYF
>TRBJ1-1|NA|NA|TRBV6-6
TGTGCCAGCAGGGGGGGATTGAACACTGAAGCTTTCTTT
CASRGGLNTEAFF
>TRBJ2-1|TRBD2|once|TRBV5-8
TGTGCCAGCAGCTCGATCGGACTAGGGGAAAATGAGCAGTTCTTC
CASSSIGLGENEQFF
>TRBJ2-1|NA|once|TRBV28
TGTGCCAGCCCTCCGGGCGGGTCGAGCTCCTACAATGAGCAGTTCTTC
CASPPGGSSSYNEQFF
>TRBJ2-5|NA|NA|TRBV5-1
TGCGCCAGCAGCTTGTATCATAGGGACTCGACCCAAGAGACCCAGTACTTC
CASSLYHRDSTQETQYF
>TRBJ2-4|NA|NA|TRBV27
TGTGCCAGCAAACCCGGGACACAGAATCTAGCCAAAAACATTCAGTACTTC
CASKPGTQNLAKNIQYF
>TRBJ1-5|TRBD1|NA|TRBV6-1
TGTGCCAGCAGACAGGGGACAGGTAGCAATCAGCCCCAGCATTTT
CASRQGTGSNQPQHF